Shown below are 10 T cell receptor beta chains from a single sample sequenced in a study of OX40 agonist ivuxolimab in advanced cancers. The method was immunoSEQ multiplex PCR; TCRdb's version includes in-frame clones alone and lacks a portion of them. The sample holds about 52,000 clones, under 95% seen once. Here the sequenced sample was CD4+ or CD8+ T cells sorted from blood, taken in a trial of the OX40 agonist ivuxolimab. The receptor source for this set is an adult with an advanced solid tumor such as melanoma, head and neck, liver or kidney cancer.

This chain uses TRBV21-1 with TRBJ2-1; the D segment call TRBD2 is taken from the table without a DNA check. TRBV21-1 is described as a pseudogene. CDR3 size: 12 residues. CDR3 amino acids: CASSFGIAGQFF. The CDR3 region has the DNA TGTGCCAGCAGCTTTGGGATAGCGGGACAGTTCTTC.

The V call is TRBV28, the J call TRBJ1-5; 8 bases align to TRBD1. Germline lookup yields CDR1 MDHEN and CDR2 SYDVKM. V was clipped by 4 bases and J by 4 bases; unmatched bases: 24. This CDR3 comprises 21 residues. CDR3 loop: CASSSQGARYQVWAGNQPQHF. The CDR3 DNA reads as TGTGCCAGCAGTTCCCAGGGGGCGCGGTACCAAGTCTGGGCGGGTAATCAGCCCCAGCATTTT.

The CDR3 DNA reads TGTGCCAGCAGTTTATTGGGACTAGCGGGAGGCCACCAAGAGACCCAGTACTTC. It codes for CASSLLGLAGGHQETQYF. This rearrangement joins TRBV27 to TRBJ2-5; TRBD2 aligns across 15 bases. From germline, CDR1 is MNHEY and CDR2 SMNVEV (reference sequence). Trimming at V came to 1 base and at J to 0 bases, leaving 3 bases not matched to a gene. The CDR3 consists of 18 residues.

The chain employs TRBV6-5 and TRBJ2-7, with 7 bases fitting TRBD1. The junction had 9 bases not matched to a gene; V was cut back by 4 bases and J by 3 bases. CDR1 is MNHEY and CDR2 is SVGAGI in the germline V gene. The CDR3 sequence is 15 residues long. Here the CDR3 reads CASSLTGSQVYEQYF. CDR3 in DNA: TGTGCCAGCAGTTTGACAGGGAGTCAAGTCTACGAGCAGTACTTC.

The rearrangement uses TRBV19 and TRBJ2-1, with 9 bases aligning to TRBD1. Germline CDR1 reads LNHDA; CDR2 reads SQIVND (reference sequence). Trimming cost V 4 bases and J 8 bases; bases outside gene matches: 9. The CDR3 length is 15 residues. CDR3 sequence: CASSSPSTGGDEQFF. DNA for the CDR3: TGTGCCAGTAGTAGCCCCTCGACAGGGGGTGATGAGCAGTTCTTC. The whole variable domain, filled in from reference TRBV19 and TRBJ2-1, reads DGGITQSPKYLFRKEGQNVTLSCEQNLNHDAMYWYRQDPGQGLRLIYYSQIVNDFQKGDIAEGYSVSREKKESFPLTVTSAQKNPTAFYLCASSSPSTGGDEQFFGPGTRLTVL.

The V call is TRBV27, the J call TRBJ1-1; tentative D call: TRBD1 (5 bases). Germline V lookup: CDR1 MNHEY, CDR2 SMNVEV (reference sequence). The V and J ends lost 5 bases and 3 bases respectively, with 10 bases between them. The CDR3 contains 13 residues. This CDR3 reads CASSTGVDTEAFF. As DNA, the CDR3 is TGTGCCAGCAGTACAGGTGTTGACACTGAAGCTTTCTTT.

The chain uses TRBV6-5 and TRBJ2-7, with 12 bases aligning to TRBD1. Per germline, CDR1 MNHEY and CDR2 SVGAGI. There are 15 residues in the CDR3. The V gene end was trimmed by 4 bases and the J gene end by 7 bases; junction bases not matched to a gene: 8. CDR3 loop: CASSSPGQGAWEQYF. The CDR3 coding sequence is TGTGCCAGCAGTTCCCCGGGACAGGGGGCATGGGAGCAGTACTTC.

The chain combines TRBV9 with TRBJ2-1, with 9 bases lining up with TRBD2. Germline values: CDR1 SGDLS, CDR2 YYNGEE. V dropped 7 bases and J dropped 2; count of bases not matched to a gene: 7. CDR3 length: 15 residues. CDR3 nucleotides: TGTGCCAGCGGGTCTAGCGGGAATACCTACAATGAGCAGTTCTTC. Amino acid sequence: CASGSSGNTYNEQFF.

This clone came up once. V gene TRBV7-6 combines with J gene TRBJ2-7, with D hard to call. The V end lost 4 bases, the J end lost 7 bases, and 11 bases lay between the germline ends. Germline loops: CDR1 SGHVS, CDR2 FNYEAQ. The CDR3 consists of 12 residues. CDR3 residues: CASSSKWGEQYF. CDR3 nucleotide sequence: TGTGCCAGCAGCTCCAAATGGGGTGAGCAGTACTTC.

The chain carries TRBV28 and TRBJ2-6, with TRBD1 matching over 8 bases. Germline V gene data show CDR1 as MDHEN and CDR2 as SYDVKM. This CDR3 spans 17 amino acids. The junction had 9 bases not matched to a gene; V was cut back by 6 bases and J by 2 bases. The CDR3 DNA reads TGTGCCAGCAGCTTGGACAGGGAAGGGGCTGGGGCCAACGTCCTGACTTTC. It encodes CASSLDREGAGANVLTF.